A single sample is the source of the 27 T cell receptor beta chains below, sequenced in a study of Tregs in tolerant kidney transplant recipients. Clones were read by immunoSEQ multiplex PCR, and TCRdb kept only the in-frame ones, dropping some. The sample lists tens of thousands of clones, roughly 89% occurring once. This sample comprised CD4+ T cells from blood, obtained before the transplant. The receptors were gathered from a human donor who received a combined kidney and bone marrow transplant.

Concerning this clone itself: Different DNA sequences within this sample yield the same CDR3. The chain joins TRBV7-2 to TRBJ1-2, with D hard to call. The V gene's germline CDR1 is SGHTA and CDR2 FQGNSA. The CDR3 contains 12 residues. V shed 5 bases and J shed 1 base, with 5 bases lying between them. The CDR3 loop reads CASSRDNYGYTF. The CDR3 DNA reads TGTGCCAGCAGCCGAGATAACTATGGCTACACCTTC.

The chain's CDR3 is CASSLSGQFEAFF. The CDR3 nucleotides read TGTGCCAGCAGCTTAAGTGGGCAGTTTGAAGCTTTCTTT. The chain uses TRBV7-6 and TRBJ1-1; D is unresolved. CDR1 is SGHVS, CDR2 FNYEAQ, per germline. This CDR3 region has 13 residues. V lost 2 bases and J lost 7, with 11 bases in between.

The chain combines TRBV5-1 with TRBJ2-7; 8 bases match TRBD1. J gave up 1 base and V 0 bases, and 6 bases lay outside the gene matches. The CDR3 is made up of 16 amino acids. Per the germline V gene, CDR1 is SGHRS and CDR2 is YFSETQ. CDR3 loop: CASSLEPGQASYEQYF. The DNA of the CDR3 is TGCGCCAGCAGCTTGGAGCCGGGACAGGCGTCCTACGAGCAGTACTTC.

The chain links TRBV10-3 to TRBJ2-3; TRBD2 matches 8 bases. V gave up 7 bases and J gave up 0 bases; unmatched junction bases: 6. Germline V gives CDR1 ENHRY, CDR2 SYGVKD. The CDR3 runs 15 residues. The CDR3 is CAIMDSGMSTDTQYF. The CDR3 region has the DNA TGTGCCATCATGGATAGCGGGATGAGCACAGATACGCAGTATTTT.

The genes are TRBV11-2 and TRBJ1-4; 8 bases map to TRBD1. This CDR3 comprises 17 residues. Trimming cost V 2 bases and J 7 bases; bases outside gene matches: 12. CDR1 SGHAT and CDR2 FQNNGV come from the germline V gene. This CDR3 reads CASSLSRLRQGREKLFF. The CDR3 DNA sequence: TGTGCCAGCAGCTTAAGCCGCCTCAGACAGGGGCGTGAAAAACTGTTTTTT.

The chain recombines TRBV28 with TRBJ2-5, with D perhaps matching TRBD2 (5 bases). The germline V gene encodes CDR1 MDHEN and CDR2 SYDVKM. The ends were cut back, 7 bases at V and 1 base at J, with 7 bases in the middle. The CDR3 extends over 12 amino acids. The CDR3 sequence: CASTTTQETQYF. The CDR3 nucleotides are TGTGCCAGCACGACTACCCAAGAGACCCAGTACTTC. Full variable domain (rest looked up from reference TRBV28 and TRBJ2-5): DVKVTQSSRYLVKRTGEKVFLECVQDMDHENMFWYRQDPGLGLRLIYFSYDVKMKEKGDIPEGYSVSREKKERFSLILESASTNQTSMYLCASTTTQETQYFGPGTRLLVL.

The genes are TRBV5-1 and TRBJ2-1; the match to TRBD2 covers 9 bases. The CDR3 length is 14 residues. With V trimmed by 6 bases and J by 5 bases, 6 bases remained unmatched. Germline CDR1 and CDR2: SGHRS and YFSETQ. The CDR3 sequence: CASTPLAGDNEQFF. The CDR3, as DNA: TGCGCCAGCACCCCACTAGCGGGCGACAATGAGCAGTTCTTC.

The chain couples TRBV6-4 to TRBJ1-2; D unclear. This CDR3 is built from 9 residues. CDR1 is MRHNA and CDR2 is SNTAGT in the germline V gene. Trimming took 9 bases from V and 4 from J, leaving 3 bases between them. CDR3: CASRYGYTF. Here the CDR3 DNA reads TGTGCCAGTCGCTATGGCTACACCTTC.

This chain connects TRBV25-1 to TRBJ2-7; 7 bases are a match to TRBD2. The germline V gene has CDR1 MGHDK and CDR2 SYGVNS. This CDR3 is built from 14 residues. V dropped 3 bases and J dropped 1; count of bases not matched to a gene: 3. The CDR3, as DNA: TGTGCCAGCAGTGATTGGGACTATTCCTACGAGCAGTACTTC. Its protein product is CASSDWDYSYEQYF.

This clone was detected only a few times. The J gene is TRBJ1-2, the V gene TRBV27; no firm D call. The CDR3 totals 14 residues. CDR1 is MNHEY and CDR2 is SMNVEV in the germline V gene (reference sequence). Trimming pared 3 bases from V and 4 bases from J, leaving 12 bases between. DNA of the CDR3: TGTGCCAGCAGTTTTGGGAGACCCTTCTATGGCTACACCTTC. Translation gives CASSFGRPFYGYTF.

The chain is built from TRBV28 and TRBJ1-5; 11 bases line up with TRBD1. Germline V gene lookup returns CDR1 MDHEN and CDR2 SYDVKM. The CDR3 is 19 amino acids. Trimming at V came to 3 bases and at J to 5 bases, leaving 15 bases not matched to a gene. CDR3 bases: TGTGCCAGCAGTTTGACCCCCAGCTGGACAGGGGGCGTCTATCAGCCCCAGCATTTT. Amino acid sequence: CASSLTPSWTGGVYQPQHF.

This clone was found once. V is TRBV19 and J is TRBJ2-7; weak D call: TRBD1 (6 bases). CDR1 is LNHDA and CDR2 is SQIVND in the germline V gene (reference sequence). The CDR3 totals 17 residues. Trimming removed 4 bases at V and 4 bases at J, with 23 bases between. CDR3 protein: CASSTLALTGLGYEQYF. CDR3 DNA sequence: TGTGCCAGTAGTACCCTGGCCCTAACAGGGTTGGGATACGAGCAGTACTTC.

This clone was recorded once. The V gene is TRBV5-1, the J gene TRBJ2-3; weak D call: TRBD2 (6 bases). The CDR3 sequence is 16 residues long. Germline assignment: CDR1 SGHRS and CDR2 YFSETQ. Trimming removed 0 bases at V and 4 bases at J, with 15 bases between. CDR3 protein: CASSLVNRREPDTQYF. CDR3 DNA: TGCGCCAGCAGCTTGGTGAACCGGCGGGAACCAGATACGCAGTATTTT.

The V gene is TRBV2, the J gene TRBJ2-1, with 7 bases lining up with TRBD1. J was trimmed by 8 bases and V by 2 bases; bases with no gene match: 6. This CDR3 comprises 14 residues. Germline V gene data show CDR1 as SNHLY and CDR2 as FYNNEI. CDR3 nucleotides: TGTGCCAGCAGTGAAACCCCGACAGGGCATGAGCAGTTCTTC. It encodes CASSETPTGHEQFF.

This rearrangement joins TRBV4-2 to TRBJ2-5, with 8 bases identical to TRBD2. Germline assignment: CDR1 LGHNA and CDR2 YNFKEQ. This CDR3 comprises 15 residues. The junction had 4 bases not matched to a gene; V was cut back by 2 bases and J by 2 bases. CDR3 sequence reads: CASSQREGGQETQYF. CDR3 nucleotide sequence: TGTGCCAGCAGCCAACGGGAGGGAGGACAAGAGACCCAGTACTTC.

The CDR3 nucleotides are TGCGCCAGCAGCATGGGGACAGGGGCCCAACAGCCCCAGCATTTT. This sequence encodes CASSMGTGAQQPQHF. The genes are TRBV5-1 and TRBJ1-5, with 10 bases aligning to TRBD1. The CDR3 covers 15 residues. CDR1 and CDR2 (germline): SGHRS, YFSETQ. J was trimmed by 7 bases and V by 4 bases; bases with no gene match: 8.

Written as DNA, the CDR3 is TGCGCCAGCAGCTTGTCACTAGCAAGCTCCTACAATGAGCAGTTCTTC. It is translated as CASSLSLASSYNEQFF. V and J are TRBV5-1 and TRBJ2-1, with D tentatively TRBD2 (6 bases). Germline CDR1 is SGHRS and CDR2 is YFSETQ. The CDR3 covers 16 residues. Trimming took off 1 base at V and 0 bases at J, with 11 bases between the two ends.

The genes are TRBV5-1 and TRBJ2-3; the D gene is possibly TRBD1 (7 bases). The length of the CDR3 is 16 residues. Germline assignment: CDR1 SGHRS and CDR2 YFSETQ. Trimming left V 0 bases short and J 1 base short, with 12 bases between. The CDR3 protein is CASSLVVRGGTDTQYF. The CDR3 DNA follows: TGCGCCAGCAGCTTGGTCGTCAGGGGGGGCACAGATACGCAGTATTTT. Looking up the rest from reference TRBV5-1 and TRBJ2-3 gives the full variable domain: KAGVTQTPRYLIKTRGQQVTLSCSPISGHRSVSWYQQTPGQGLQFLFEYFSETQRNKGNFPGRFSGRQFSNSRSEMNVSTLELGDSALYLCASSLVVRGGTDTQYFGPGTRLTVL.

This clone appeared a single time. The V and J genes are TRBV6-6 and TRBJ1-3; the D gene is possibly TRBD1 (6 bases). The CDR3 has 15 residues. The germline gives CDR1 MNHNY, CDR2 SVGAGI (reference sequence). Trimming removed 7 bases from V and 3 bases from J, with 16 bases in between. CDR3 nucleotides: TGTGCCAGCACCAAGGGGGGGGTTAGTGGAAACACCATATATTTT. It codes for CASTKGGVSGNTIYF.

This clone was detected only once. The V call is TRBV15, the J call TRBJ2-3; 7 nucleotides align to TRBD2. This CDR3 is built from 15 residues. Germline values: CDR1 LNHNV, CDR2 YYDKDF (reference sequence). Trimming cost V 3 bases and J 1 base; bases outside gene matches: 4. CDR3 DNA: TGTGCCACCAGCAGGCGGGAGTTCGGCACAGATACGCAGTATTTT. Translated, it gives CATSRREFGTDTQYF.

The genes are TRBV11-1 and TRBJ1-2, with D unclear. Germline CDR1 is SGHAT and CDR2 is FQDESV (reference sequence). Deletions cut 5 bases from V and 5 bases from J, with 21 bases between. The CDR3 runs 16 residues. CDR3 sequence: CASSHGRSATGYGYTF. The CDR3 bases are TGTGCCAGCAGCCACGGGCGCTCCGCAACGGGGTATGGCTACACCTTC.

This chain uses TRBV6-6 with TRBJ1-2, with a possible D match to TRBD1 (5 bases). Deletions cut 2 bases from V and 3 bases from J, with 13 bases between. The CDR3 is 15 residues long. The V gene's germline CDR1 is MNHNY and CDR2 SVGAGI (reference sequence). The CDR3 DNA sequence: TGTGCCAGCAGTTACGAGATCCCCAGGGACTATGGCTACACCTTC. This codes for CASSYEIPRDYGYTF.

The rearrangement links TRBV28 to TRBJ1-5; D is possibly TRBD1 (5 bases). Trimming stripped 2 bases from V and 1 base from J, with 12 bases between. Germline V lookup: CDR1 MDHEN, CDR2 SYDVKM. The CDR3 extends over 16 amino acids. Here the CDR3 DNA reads TGTGCCAGCAGTTTAGGTAGAAGGGGAAGCAATCAGCCCCAGCATTTT. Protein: CASSLGRRGSNQPQHF.

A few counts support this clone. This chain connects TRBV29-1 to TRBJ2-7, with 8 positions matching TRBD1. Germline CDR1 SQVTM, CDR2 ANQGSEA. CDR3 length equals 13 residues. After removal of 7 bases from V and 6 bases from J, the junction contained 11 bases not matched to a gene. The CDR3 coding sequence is TGCAGCGCTGCGGGACAGGACGGCGGCGAGCAGTACTTC. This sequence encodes CSAAGQDGGEQYF.

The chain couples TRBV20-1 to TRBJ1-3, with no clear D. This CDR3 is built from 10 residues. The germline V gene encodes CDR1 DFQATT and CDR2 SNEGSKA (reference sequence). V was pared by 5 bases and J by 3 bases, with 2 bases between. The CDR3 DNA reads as TGCAGTGCTTATGGAAACACCATATATTTT. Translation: CSAYGNTIYF.

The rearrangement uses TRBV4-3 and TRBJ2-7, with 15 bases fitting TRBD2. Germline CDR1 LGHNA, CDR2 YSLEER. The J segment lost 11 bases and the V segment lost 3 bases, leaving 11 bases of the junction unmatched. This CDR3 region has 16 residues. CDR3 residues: CASSQEVGLAGGREYF. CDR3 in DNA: TGCGCCAGCAGCCAGGAAGTTGGACTAGCGGGAGGGCGCGAGTACTTC.

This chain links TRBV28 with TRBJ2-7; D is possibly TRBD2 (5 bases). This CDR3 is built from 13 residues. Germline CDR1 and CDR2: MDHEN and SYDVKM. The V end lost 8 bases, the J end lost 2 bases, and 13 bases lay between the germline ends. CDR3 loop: CASHEGRAYEQYF. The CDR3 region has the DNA TGTGCCAGCCACGAAGGGCGGGCCTACGAGCAGTACTTC.